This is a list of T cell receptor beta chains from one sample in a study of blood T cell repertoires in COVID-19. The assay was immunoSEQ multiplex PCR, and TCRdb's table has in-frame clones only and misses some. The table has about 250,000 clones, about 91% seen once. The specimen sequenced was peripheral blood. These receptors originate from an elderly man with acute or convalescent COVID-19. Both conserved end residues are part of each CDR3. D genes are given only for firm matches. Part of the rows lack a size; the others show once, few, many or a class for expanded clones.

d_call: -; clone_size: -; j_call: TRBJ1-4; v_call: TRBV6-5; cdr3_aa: CASSSTIGRGEEKLFF; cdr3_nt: TGTGCCAGCAGTTCTACCATAGGGAGGGGGGAAGAAAAACTGTTTTTT
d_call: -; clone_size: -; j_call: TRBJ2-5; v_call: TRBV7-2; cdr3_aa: CASSLVLAETQYF; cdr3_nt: TGTGCCAGCAGCTTAGTCTTAGCGGAGACCCAGTACTTC
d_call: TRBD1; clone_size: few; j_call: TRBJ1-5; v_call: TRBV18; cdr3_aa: CASSLDRDQPQHF; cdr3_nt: TGTGCCAGCTCACTAGACAGGGATCAGCCCCAGCATTTT
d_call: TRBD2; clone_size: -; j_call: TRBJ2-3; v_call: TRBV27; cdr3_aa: CASSSGLAGFRDTQYF; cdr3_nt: TGTGCCAGCAGTTCCGGGCTAGCGGGGTTCAGGGATACGCAGTATTTT
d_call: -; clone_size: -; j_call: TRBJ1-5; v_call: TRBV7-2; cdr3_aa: CASSPDYSNQPQHF; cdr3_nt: TGTGCCAGCAGCCCGGACTATAGCAATCAGCCCCAGCATTTT
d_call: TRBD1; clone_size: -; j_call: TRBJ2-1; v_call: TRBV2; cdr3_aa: CASSRDSLVRSYNEQFF; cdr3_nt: TGTGCCAGCAGTCGGGACAGCCTTGTACGGTCCTACAATGAGCAGTTCTTC
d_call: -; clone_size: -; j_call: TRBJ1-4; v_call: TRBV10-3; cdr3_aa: CAISRDTSNEKLFF; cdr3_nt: TGTGCCATCAGCCGGGACACGTCTAATGAAAAACTGTTTTTT
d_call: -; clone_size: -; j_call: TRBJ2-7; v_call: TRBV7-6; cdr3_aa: CASSPGVGASYEQYF; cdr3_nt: TGTGCCAGCAGCCCGGGAGTAGGGGCCTCCTACGAGCAGTACTTC
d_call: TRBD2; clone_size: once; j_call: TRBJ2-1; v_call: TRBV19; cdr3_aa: CASSMRGPSGTIYNEQFF; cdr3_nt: TGTGCCAGTAGTATGCGTGGGCCTAGCGGGACAATCTACAATGAGCAGTTCTTC
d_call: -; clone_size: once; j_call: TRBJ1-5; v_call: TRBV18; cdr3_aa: CASSQGYNQPQHF; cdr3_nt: TGTGCCAGCTCACAGGGGTACAATCAGCCCCAGCATTTT
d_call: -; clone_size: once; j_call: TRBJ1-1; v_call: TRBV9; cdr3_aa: CASSVGLGETNTEAFF; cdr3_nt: TGTGCCAGCAGCGTAGGTCTTGGGGAGACAAACACTGAAGCTTTCTTT
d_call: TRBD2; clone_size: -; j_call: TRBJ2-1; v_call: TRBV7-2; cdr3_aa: CASSADRTSGTYYNEQFF; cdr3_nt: TGTGCCAGCAGCGCCGATAGGACTAGCGGGACTTACTACAATGAGCAGTTCTTC